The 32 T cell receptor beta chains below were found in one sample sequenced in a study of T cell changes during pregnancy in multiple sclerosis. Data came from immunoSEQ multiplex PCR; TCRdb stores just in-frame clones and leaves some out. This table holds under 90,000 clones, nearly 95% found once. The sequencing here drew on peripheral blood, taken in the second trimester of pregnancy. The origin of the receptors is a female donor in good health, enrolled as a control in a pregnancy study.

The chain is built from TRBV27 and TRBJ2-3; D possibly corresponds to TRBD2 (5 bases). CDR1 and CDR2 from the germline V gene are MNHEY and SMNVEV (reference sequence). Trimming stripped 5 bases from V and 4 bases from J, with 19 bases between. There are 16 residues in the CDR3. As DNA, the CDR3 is TGTGCCAGCAGTGATCTAAGGACTGGAGCCGCAGATACGCAGTATTTT. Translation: CASSDLRTGAADTQYF.

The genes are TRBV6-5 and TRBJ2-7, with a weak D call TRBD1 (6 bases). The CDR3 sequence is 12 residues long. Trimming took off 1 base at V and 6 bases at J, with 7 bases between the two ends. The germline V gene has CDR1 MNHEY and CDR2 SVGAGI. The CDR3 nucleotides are TGTGCCAGCAGTTACTTAGGGGGCGAGCAGTACTTC. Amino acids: CASSYLGGEQYF.

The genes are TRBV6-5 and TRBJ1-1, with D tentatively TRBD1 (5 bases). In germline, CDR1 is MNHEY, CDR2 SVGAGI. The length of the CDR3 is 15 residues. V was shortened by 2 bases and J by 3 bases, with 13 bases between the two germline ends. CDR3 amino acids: CASSYRGREYTEAFF. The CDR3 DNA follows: TGTGCCAGCAGTTACAGGGGCAGGGAATACACTGAAGCTTTCTTT.

The CDR3 bases are TGTGCCAGCAGCTCACGAATCGAGCCTGGGGCCAACGTCCTGACTTTC. It yields the protein CASSSRIEPGANVLTF. The chain joins TRBV11-2 to TRBJ2-6; unclear D gene. The CDR3 length is 16 residues. Germline-derived CDR1 and CDR2 are SGHAT and FQNNGV. The V end lost 4 bases, the J end lost 2 bases, and 12 bases lay between the germline ends.

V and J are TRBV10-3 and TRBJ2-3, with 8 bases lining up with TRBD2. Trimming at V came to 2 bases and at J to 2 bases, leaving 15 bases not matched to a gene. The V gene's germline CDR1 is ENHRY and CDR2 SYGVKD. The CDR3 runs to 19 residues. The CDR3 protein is CAISERQTASGRDTDTQYF. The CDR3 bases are TGTGCCATCAGTGAGCGACAAACCGCCAGCGGGAGAGACACAGATACGCAGTATTTT.

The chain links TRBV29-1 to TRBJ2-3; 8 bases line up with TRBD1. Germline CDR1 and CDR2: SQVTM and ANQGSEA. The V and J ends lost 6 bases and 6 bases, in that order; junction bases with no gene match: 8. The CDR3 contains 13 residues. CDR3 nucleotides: TGCAGCGTGGCGCGGACAGGGTCGGATACGCAGTATTTT. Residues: CSVARTGSDTQYF.

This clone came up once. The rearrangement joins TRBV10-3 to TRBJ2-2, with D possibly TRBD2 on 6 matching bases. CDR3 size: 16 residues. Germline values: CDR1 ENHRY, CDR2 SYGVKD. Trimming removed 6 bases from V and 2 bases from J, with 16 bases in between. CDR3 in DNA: TGTGCCATCAGGAAAACCGGGACTTCTAACACCGGGGAGCTGTTTTTT. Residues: CAIRKTGTSNTGELFF.

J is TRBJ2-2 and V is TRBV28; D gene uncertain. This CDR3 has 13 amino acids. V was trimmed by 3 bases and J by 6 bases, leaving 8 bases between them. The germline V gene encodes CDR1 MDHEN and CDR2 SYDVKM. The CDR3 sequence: CASSFPPAGELFF. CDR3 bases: TGTGCCAGCAGTTTCCCCCCGGCCGGGGAGCTGTTTTTT.

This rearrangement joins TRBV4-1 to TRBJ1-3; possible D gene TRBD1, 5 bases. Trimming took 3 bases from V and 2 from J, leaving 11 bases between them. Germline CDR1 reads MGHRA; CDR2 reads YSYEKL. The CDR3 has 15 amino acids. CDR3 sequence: CASSHLGEAGNTIYF. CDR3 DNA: TGCGCCAGCAGCCACTTAGGGGAGGCTGGAAACACCATATATTTT.

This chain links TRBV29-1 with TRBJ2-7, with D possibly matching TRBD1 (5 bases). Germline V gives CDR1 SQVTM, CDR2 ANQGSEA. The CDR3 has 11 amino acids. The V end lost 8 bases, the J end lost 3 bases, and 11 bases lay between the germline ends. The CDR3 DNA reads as TGCAGCTTCCAGGGCTACTACGAGCAGTACTTC. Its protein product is CSFQGYYEQYF.

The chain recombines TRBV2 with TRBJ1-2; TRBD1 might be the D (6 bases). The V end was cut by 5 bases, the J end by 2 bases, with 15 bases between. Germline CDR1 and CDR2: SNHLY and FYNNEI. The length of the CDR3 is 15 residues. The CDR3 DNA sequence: TGTGCCAGCAGTTTTACAGGGCTACCGAACTATGGCTACACCTTC. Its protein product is CASSFTGLPNYGYTF.

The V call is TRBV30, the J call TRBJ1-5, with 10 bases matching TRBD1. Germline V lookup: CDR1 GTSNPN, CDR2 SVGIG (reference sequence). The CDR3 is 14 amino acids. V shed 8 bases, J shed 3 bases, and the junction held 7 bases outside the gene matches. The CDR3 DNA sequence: TGTGCCGCCAAGACAGGGGGCTTCAATCAGCCCCAGCATTTT. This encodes CAAKTGGFNQPQHF.

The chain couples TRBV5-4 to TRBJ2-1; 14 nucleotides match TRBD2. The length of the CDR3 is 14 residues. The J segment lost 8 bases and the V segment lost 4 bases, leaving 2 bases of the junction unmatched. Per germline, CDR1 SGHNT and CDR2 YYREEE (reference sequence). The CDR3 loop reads CASSVTSGGDEQFF. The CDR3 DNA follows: TGTGCCAGCAGCGTGACTAGCGGGGGGGATGAGCAGTTCTTC.

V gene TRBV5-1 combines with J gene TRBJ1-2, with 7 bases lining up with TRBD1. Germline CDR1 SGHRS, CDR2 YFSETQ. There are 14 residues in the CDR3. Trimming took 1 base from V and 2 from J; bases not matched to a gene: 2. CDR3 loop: CASSLTGENYGYTF. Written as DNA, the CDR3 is TGCGCCAGCAGCTTGACAGGGGAAAACTATGGCTACACCTTC.

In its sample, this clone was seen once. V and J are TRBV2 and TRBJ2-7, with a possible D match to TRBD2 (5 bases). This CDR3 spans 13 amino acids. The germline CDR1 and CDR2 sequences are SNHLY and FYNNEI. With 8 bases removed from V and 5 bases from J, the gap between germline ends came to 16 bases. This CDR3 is CASVPWESHEQYF. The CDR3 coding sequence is TGTGCCAGCGTCCCCTGGGAGAGTCACGAGCAGTACTTC.

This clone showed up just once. CDR3 sequence (DNA): TGTGCCAGCAGCCCTGGACAGGGGGGCAAACTGTTTTTT. This translates into CASSPGQGGKLFF. The chain is built from TRBV28 and TRBJ1-4; 10 bases are a match to TRBD1. Germline CDR1 is MDHEN and CDR2 is SYDVKM. V lost 6 bases and J lost 11; bases outside the gene matches: 6. The CDR3 runs 13 residues. The variable domain in full, with the rest retrieved from reference TRBV28 and TRBJ1-4, is DVKVTQSSRYLVKRTGEKVFLECVQDMDHENMFWYRQDPGLGLRLIYFSYDVKMKEKGDIPEGYSVSREKKERFSLILESASTNQTSMYLCASSPGQGGKLFFGSGTQLSVL.

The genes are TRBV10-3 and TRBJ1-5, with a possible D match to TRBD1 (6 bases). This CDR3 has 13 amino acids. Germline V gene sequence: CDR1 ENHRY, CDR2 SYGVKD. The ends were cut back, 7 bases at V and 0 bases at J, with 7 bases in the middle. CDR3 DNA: TGTGCCATCAAGGACAGTAGCAATCAGCCCCAGCATTTT. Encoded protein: CAIKDSSNQPQHF.

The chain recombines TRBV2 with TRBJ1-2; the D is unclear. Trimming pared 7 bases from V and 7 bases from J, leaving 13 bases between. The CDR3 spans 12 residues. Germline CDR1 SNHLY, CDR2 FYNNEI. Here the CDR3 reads CASTVGEGGYTF. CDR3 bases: TGTGCCAGCACGGTCGGGGAGGGTGGCTACACCTTC.

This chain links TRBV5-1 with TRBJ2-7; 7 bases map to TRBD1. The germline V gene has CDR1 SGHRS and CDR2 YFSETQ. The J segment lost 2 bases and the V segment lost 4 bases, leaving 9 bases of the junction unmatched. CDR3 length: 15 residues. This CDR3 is CASSLMTGSTYEQYF. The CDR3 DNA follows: TGCGCCAGCAGCCTAATGACAGGGTCCACCTACGAGCAGTACTTC.

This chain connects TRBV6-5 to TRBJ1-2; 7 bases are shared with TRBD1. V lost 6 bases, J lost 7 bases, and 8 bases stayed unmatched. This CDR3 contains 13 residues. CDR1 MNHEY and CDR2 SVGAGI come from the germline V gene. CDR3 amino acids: CASSLTGAAGYTF. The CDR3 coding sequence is TGTGCCAGCAGCTTAACAGGGGCGGCTGGCTACACCTTC.

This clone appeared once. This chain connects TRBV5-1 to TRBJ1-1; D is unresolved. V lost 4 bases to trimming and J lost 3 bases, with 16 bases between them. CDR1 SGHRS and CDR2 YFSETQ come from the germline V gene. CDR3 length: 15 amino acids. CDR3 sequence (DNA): TGCGCCAGCAGCCCAGGCCCCGAGTGGGACACTGAAGCTTTCTTT. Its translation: CASSPGPEWDTEAFF. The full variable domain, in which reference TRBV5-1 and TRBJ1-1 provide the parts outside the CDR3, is KAGVTQTPRYLIKTRGQQVTLSCSPISGHRSVSWYQQTPGQGLQFLFEYFSETQRNKGNFPGRFSGRQFSNSRSEMNVSTLELGDSALYLCASSPGPEWDTEAFFGQGTRLTVV.

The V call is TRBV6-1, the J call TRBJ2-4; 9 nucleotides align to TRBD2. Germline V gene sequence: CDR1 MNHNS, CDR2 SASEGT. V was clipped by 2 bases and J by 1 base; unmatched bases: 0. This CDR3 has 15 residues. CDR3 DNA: TGTGCCAGCAGTGAAAGCGGGAGGGCCAAAAACATTCAGTACTTC. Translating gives CASSESGRAKNIQYF.

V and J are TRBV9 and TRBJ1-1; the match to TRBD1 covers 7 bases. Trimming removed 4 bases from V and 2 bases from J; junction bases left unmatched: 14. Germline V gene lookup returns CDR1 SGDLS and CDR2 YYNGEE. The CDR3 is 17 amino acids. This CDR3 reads CASSPQASTGVNTEAFF. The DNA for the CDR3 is TGTGCCAGCAGCCCACAGGCATCCACAGGGGTAAACACTGAAGCTTTCTTT. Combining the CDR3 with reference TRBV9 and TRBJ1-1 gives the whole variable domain DSGVTQTPKHLITATGQRVTLRCSPRSGDLSVYWYQQSLDQGLQFLIQYYNGEERAKGNILERFSAQQFPDLHSELNLSSLELGDSALYFCASSPQASTGVNTEAFFGQGTRLTVV.

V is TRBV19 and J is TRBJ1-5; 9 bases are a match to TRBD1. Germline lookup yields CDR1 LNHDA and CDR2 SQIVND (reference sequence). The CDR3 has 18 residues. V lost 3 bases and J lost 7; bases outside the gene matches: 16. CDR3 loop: CASSMVRPGQGNGQPQHF. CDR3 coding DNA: TGTGCCAGTAGTATGGTAAGACCGGGACAGGGAAATGGACAGCCCCAGCATTTT.

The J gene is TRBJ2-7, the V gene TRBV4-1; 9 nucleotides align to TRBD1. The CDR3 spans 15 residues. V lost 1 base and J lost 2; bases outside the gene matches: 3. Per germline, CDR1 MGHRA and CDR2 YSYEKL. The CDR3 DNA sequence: TGCGCCAGCAGCCAAGGGACAGGGGAAACCTACGAGCAGTACTTC. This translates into CASSQGTGETYEQYF.

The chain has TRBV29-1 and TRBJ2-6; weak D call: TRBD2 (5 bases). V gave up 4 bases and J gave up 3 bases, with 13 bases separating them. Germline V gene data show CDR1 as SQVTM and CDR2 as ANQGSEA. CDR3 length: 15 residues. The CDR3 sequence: CSVGRPAGGANVLTF. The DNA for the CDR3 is TGCAGCGTTGGTAGGCCGGCGGGTGGGGCCAACGTCCTGACTTTC.

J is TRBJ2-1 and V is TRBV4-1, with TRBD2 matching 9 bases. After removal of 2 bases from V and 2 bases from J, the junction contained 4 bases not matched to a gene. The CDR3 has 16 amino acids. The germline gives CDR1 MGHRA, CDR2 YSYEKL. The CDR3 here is CASSQLAGVAYNEQFF. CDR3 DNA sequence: TGCGCCAGCAGCCAATTAGCGGGAGTGGCCTACAATGAGCAGTTCTTC.

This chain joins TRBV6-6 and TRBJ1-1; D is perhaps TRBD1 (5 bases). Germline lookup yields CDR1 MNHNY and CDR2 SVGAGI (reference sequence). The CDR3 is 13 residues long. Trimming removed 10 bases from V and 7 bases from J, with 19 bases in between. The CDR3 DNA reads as TGTGCCACCAGCCAAGGGGTCGGATATGAAGCTTTCTTT. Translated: CATSQGVGYEAFF.

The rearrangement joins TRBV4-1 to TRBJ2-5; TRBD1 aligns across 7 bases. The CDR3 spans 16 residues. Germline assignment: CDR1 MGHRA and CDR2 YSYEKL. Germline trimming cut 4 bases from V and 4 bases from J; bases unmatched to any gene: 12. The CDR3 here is CASSPGRDREGETQYF. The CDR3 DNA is TGCGCCAGCAGCCCGGGGAGAGACAGGGAAGGAGAGACCCAGTACTTC.

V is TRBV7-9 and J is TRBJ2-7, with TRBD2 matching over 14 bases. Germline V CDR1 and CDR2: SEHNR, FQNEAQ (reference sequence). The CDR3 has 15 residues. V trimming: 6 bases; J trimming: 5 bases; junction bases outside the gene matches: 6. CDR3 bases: TGTGCCAGCAGTCCTCCGGGACTAGCGGGAGACGAGCAGTACTTC. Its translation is CASSPPGLAGDEQYF.

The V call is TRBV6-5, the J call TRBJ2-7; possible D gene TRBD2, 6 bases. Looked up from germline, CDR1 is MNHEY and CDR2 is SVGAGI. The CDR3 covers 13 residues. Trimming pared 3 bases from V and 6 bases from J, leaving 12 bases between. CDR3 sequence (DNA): TGTGCCAGCAGTTATAACAGGAGGGGCGAGCAGTACTTC. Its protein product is CASSYNRRGEQYF.

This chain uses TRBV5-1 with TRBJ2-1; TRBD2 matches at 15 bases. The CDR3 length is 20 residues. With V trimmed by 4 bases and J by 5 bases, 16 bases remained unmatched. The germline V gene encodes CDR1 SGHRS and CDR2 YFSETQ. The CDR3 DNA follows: TGCGCCAGCAGCCCCGGGACTAGCGGGAGGAGGGGGTCAGGGGACAATGAGCAGTTCTTC. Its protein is CASSPGTSGRRGSGDNEQFF.